These 15 T cell receptor beta chains were sequenced from one sample in a study of a mutant IDH1 vaccine in newly diagnosed glioma (dated by TCRdb to the early 2020s). The library was generated by the immunoSEQ multiplex PCR assay. The table was pulled from immuneACCESS by TCRdb, which kept in-frame rearrangements only. Such tables lose some clones; where checked, under half of the loss comes from unresolved V genes, and the rest has no known cause. The sample has roughly 60,000 clones on record, about 85% of them singletons. Of the sample, approximately 3.7% is held by the ten largest clones. Read against the paper, the sample's time point label means: week 23, last vaccination. A 20-mer mutant IDH1 peptide at 300 micrograms in Montanide made up each vaccine dose, which was injected subcutaneously together with topical imiquimod. These receptors lack a known antigen. The material sequenced was PBMCs, taken from a glioma patient whose treatment included an IDH1 peptide vaccine. The receptors were gathered from a man younger than 45 with glioma.

V and J are TRBV27 and TRBJ2-5; D is uncertain. Germline-derived CDR1 and CDR2 are MNHEY and SMNVEV (reference sequence). This CDR3 region has 14 residues. V was trimmed by 4 bases and J by 5 bases, leaving 14 bases between them. Written as DNA, the CDR3 is TGTGCCAGCAGTTCCCACCCAGAAGGGGAGACCCAGTACTTC. The encoded protein is CASSSHPEGETQYF.

The V and J genes are TRBV4-1 and TRBJ2-5, with a tentative D call TRBD2 (6 bases). The germline V gene encodes CDR1 MGHRA and CDR2 YSYEKL. Trimming cost V 5 bases and J 3 bases, with 16 bases left between them. The CDR3 consists of 15 residues. The CDR3 DNA follows: TGCGCCAGCAGCTCGCACTACGGAGGGAAAGAGACCCAGTACTTC. Protein: CASSSHYGGKETQYF.

This clone came up a few times. The chain is built from TRBV4-2 and TRBJ2-7; D is tentatively TRBD1 or TRBD2 (5 bases each). This CDR3 region has 15 residues. Germline V gene lookup returns CDR1 LGHNA and CDR2 YNFKEQ. Trimming left V 4 bases short and J 0 bases short, with 13 bases between. This CDR3 is CASSLTRGLSYEQYF. The CDR3 DNA reads TGTGCCAGCAGCCTAACGAGGGGTCTCTCCTACGAGCAGTACTTC.

The chain is built from TRBV4-1 and TRBJ2-7, with D perhaps assigned TRBD1 or TRBD2 (5 bases each). Looked up from germline, CDR1 is MGHRA and CDR2 is YSYEKL. CDR3 length: 14 residues. Trimming cost V 1 base and J 3 bases, with 10 bases left between them. The CDR3 region is CASSQVMGDYEQYF. Here the CDR3 DNA reads TGCGCCAGCAGCCAAGTTATGGGGGACTACGAGCAGTACTTC.

V is TRBV11-3 and J is TRBJ1-6, with D perhaps matching TRBD1 (5 bases). V lost 3 bases and J lost 13, with 10 bases in between. The CDR3 is 12 amino acids. From germline, CDR1 is SGHNT and CDR2 YENEEA. CDR3 loop: CASSLGPGPLHF. Written as DNA, the CDR3 is TGTGCCAGCAGCTTGGGGCCCGGGCCCCTCCACTTT.

The genes are TRBV5-4 and TRBJ2-5; 7 nucleotides match TRBD1. Trimming took 5 bases from V and 4 from J; bases not matched to a gene: 2. CDR1 is SGHNT, CDR2 YYREEE, per germline (reference sequence). This CDR3 region has 12 residues. This chain's CDR3 is CASRGQRETQYF. In DNA, the CDR3 is TGTGCCAGCAGGGGACAGAGAGAGACCCAGTACTTC.

This chain uses TRBV4-1 with TRBJ1-6, with D perhaps TRBD1 (5 bases). Germline V lookup: CDR1 MGHRA, CDR2 YSYEKL. This CDR3 region has 16 residues. The V and J ends lost 0 bases and 5 bases respectively, with 11 bases between them. The CDR3 DNA is TGCGCCAGCAGCCAAGAATCAGGGAGGCATAATTCACCCCTCCACTTT. This encodes CASSQESGRHNSPLHF.

This clone was counted between two and nine times. The J gene is TRBJ1-5, the V gene TRBV4-2; 8 nucleotides agree with TRBD1. V lost 1 base, J lost 1 base, and 9 bases stayed unmatched. The CDR3 length is 18 residues. Germline CDR1 is LGHNA and CDR2 is YNFKEQ. CDR3 coding DNA: TGTGCCAGCAGCCAAGTAGGGTCAGGGGGCTTCAGCAATCAGCCCCAGCATTTT. Translation: CASSQVGSGGFSNQPQHF.

This clone is medium-sized in the sample. The V and J genes are TRBV4-2 and TRBJ1-1, with no clear D. V dropped 0 bases and J dropped 6 bases, with 11 bases sitting between them. The CDR3 has 14 residues. The germline gives CDR1 LGHNA, CDR2 YNFKEQ. CDR3 coding DNA: TGTGCCAGCAGCCAAGATACGTCTGGGCCTGAAGCTTTCTTT. Translating it yields CASSQDTSGPEAFF.

The chain joins TRBV30 to TRBJ2-3; the D gene could be TRBD1 or TRBD2 (5 bases each). The CDR3 totals 12 residues. Germline CDR1 and CDR2: GTSNPN and SVGIG (reference sequence). V lost 5 bases and J lost 0, with 6 bases in between. The CDR3 is CAWEGSTDTQYF. In nucleotides, the CDR3 is TGTGCCTGGGAGGGGAGCACAGATACGCAGTATTTT.

CDR3 in DNA: TGCGCCAGCAGCCACAGCACCGGGACAGGATATTCCTACGAGCAGTACTTC. It encodes CASSHSTGTGYSYEQYF. The chain links TRBV4-1 to TRBJ2-7; 8 bases map to TRBD1. CDR1 and CDR2 from the germline V gene are MGHRA and YSYEKL. The length of the CDR3 is 17 residues. J gave up 1 base and V 3 bases, and 11 bases lay outside the gene matches.

J is TRBJ2-6 and V is TRBV4-2; TRBD2 might be the D (5 bases). This CDR3 spans 16 amino acids. Germline CDR1 and CDR2: LGHNA and YNFKEQ. Trimming took 0 bases from V and 2 from J, leaving 8 bases between them. CDR3 loop: CASSQDETTGANVLTF. The CDR3 coding sequence is TGTGCCAGCAGCCAAGATGAGACTACTGGGGCCAACGTCCTGACTTTC.

The DNA for the CDR3 is TGTGCCAGCAGCTTTGGCCAGGGCTCCTACGAGCAGTACTTC. Its protein product is CASSFGQGSYEQYF. This chain connects TRBV5-6 to TRBJ2-7, with a possible D match to TRBD1 (5 bases). CDR1 is SGHDT, CDR2 YYEEEE, per germline. V was pared by 2 bases and J by 0 bases, with 9 bases between. The CDR3 covers 14 residues. Filled out from reference TRBV5-6 and TRBJ2-7, the complete variable domain reads DAGVTQSPTHLIKTRGQQVTLRCSPKSGHDTVSWYQQALGQGPQFIFQYYEEEERQRGNFPDRFSGHQFPNYSSELNVNALLLGDSALYLCASSFGQGSYEQYFGPGTRLTVT.

The chain recombines TRBV28 with TRBJ1-2; D gene uncertain. V was shortened by 5 bases and J by 0 bases, with 13 bases between the two germline ends. The CDR3 is 15 amino acids. CDR1 and CDR2 from the germline V gene are MDHEN and SYDVKM. This chain's CDR3 is CASSLQIWANYGYTF. Here the CDR3 DNA reads TGTGCCAGCAGTCTTCAGATTTGGGCTAACTATGGCTACACCTTC.

V and J are TRBV7-2 and TRBJ2-4, with 8 nucleotides matching TRBD1. The CDR3 is 16 residues long. The V gene's germline CDR1 is SGHTA and CDR2 FQGNSA. The junction had 6 bases not matched to a gene; V was cut back by 5 bases and J by 0 bases. This CDR3 is CASSPRTGRAKNIQYF. CDR3 DNA sequence: TGTGCCAGCAGCCCCCGGACAGGGCGAGCCAAAAACATTCAGTACTTC. The full variable domain, rest sourced from reference TRBV7-2 and TRBJ2-4, is GAGVSQSPSNKVTEKGKDVELRCDPISGHTALYWYRQSLGQGLEFLIYFQGNSAPDKSGLPSDRFSAERTGGSVSTLTIQRTQQEDSAVYLCASSPRTGRAKNIQYFGAGTRLSVL.